One and the same sample provided the 25 T cell receptor beta chains below, sequenced in a study of blood T cell repertoires in COVID-19. Clones were sequenced by immunoSEQ multiplex PCR, and TCRdb holds only the in-frame ones, with some missing. The table records around 62,000 clones, approximately 93% of them present only once. The sample taken for sequencing was peripheral blood. The receptors here all came from a man between 65 and 85 years old with active COVID-19.

J is TRBJ2-7 and V is TRBV7-2, with a possible D match to TRBD1 (6 bases). The CDR3 spans 14 residues. V lost 3 bases and J 5 bases, leaving 14 bases between the germline ends. Per the germline V gene, CDR1 is SGHTA and CDR2 is FQGNSA. The CDR3 region has the DNA TGTGCCAGCAGCTTCGACAGGAGTGTCGACGAGCAGTACTTC. Protein product: CASSFDRSVDEQYF. The full variable domain, with the rest looked up from reference TRBV7-2 and TRBJ2-7, is GAGVSQSPSNKVTEKGKDVELRCDPISGHTALYWYRQSLGQGLEFLIYFQGNSAPDKSGLPSDRFSAERTGGSVSTLTIQRTQQEDSAVYLCASSFDRSVDEQYFGPGTRLTVT.

The rearrangement links TRBV7-9 to TRBJ2-2; perhaps TRBD2 as D (5 bases). The CDR3 runs 16 residues. Looked up from germline, CDR1 is SEHNR and CDR2 is FQNEAQ (reference sequence). The V and J ends lost 1 base and 3 bases respectively, with 12 bases between them. CDR3 region: CASSLDEGAYTGELFF. DNA of the CDR3: TGTGCCAGCAGCTTAGATGAGGGCGCGTACACCGGGGAGCTGTTTTTT.

The chain has TRBV7-2 and TRBJ1-1; no clear D. In germline, CDR1 is SGHTA, CDR2 FQGNSA. Trimming left V 5 bases short and J 3 bases short, with 4 bases between. This CDR3 contains 11 residues. CDR3 sequence: CASSPYTEAFF. As DNA, the CDR3 is TGTGCCAGCAGCCCCTACACTGAAGCTTTCTTT.

The chain links TRBV13 to TRBJ2-3; 12 nucleotides line up with TRBD2. Trimming took 2 bases from V and 6 from J; bases not matched to a gene: 9. The CDR3 sequence is 17 residues long. Germline lookup yields CDR1 PRHDT and CDR2 FYEKMQ (reference sequence). CDR3 DNA sequence: TGTGCCAGCAGCTTACTAGCGGGGGGGCCCGGTTTGGATACGCAGTATTTT. Amino acid sequence: CASSLLAGGPGLDTQYF.

This clone was observed once. V usage is TRBV7-2 and J usage is TRBJ2-7; TRBD1 matches 9 bases. V gave up 5 bases and J gave up 6 bases; unmatched junction bases: 2. The germline V gene has CDR1 SGHTA and CDR2 FQGNSA. This CDR3 has 12 residues. The CDR3 DNA follows: TGTGCCAGCAGCGAGGACAGGGGCGAGCAGTACTTC. It codes for CASSEDRGEQYF.

The chain is built from TRBV5-1 and TRBJ2-5; a possible D gene is TRBD1 (6 bases). There are 17 residues in the CDR3. Per the germline V gene, CDR1 is SGHRS and CDR2 is YFSETQ. V was pared by 3 bases and J by 0 bases, with 18 bases between. The CDR3: CASSWGRLRRDQETQYF. Written as DNA, the CDR3 is TGCGCCAGCAGCTGGGGGCGATTAAGACGCGACCAAGAGACCCAGTACTTC.

As for this clone: Its ends do not fully match the called genes, so a read error is possible. The rearrangement uses TRBV5-8 and TRBJ2-7, with D perhaps TRBD1 (6 bases). Germline loops: CDR1 SGHTS, CDR2 YDEGEE. The CDR3 is made up of 11 amino acids. The CDR3 DNA sequence: TGTGCCAGCAGCGCAACGGGACACGGAGTCTTC. This codes for CASSATGHGVF.

The count of this clone is one. This chain connects TRBV7-2 to TRBJ1-4, with 10 bases lining up with TRBD1. The V and J ends lost 5 bases and 4 bases, in that order; junction bases with no gene match: 4. The CDR3 has 15 residues. The germline gives CDR1 SGHTA, CDR2 FQGNSA. CDR3 sequence: CASSDRTGGNEKLFF. The CDR3 nucleotides read TGTGCCAGCAGCGACCGGACAGGGGGTAATGAAAAACTGTTTTTT.

This clone is a singleton in its sample. This chain uses TRBV24-1 with TRBJ2-3, with 14 bases aligning to TRBD2. The V and J ends lost 5 bases and 9 bases, in that order; junction bases with no gene match: 6. This CDR3 spans 15 amino acids. Germline lookup yields CDR1 KGHDR and CDR2 SFDVKD. The CDR3, as DNA: TGTGCCACCAGTGCGACTAGCGGGGGGGAGAACACGCAGTATTTT. Translation: CATSATSGGENTQYF.

There are a few counts of this clone. The rearrangement uses TRBV5-6 and TRBJ2-1; D call uncertain. Germline CDR1 is SGHDT and CDR2 is YYEEEE. Trimming removed 2 bases at V and 8 bases at J, with 11 bases between. The CDR3 sequence is 13 residues long. CDR3: CASSFVSRDEQFF. CDR3 nucleotide sequence: TGTGCCAGCAGCTTTGTATCCCGTGATGAGCAGTTCTTC.

The V call is TRBV7-2, the J call TRBJ2-3; 8 positions agree with TRBD2. The CDR3 has 15 residues. After removal of 3 bases from V and 2 bases from J, the junction contained 4 bases not matched to a gene. Germline V gives CDR1 SGHTA, CDR2 FQGNSA. CDR3 region: CASSFSGEDTDTQYF. CDR3 in DNA: TGTGCCAGCAGCTTTAGCGGGGAAGACACAGATACGCAGTATTTT.

The chain has TRBV15 and TRBJ1-2; D remains ambiguous. The CDR3 covers 16 residues. Germline V CDR1 and CDR2: LNHNV, YYDKDF (reference sequence). V lost 0 bases and J 7 bases, leaving 18 bases between the germline ends. CDR3 in amino acids: CATSRDSTGSMGGYTF. The DNA of the CDR3 is TGTGCCACCAGCAGAGACTCGACGGGGAGTATGGGTGGCTACACCTTC.

V usage is TRBV19 and J usage is TRBJ1-1; 7 bases line up with TRBD1. Trimming cost V 6 bases and J 0 bases; bases outside gene matches: 13. The CDR3 length is 17 residues. CDR1 is LNHDA, CDR2 SQIVND, per germline (reference sequence). The CDR3 DNA sequence: TGTGCCAGTAGGGGAATGACAGGGAAGAGGGTGAACACTGAAGCTTTCTTT. It is translated as CASRGMTGKRVNTEAFF.

The genes are TRBV5-6 and TRBJ2-2; the D gene is possibly TRBD2 (6 bases). The V and J ends lost 6 bases and 4 bases respectively, with 19 bases between them. This CDR3 spans 16 amino acids. Germline V gene lookup returns CDR1 SGHDT and CDR2 YYEEEE. The CDR3 nucleotides read TGTGCCAGCACCCTCCCGGGACTTTTTACCACCGGGGAGCTGTTTTTT. Translating gives CASTLPGLFTTGELFF.

This chain connects TRBV7-2 to TRBJ2-1; tentative D call: TRBD2 (5 bases). Trimming shortened V by 2 bases and J by 6 bases, and 17 bases separated the two germline ends. The CDR3 has 16 residues. The germline gives CDR1 SGHTA, CDR2 FQGNSA. Written as DNA, the CDR3 is TGTGCCAGCAGCTTAATCGGGGAGAAGTTAAGCAATGAGCAGTTCTTC. It specifies CASSLIGEKLSNEQFF. Full variable domain (rest looked up from reference TRBV7-2 and TRBJ2-1): GAGVSQSPSNKVTEKGKDVELRCDPISGHTALYWYRQSLGQGLEFLIYFQGNSAPDKSGLPSDRFSAERTGGSVSTLTIQRTQQEDSAVYLCASSLIGEKLSNEQFFGPGTRLTVL.

The chain uses TRBV5-4 and TRBJ2-2; unclear D gene. With 0 bases removed from V and 2 bases from J, the gap between germline ends came to 5 bases. From germline, CDR1 is SGHNT and CDR2 YYREEE (reference sequence). The CDR3 has 14 residues. The CDR3 loop reads CASSLDSNTGELFF. The DNA for the CDR3 is TGTGCCAGCAGCTTGGACAGTAACACCGGGGAGCTGTTTTTT.

This clone has only one observation. The chain uses TRBV5-6 and TRBJ2-7; 8 bases align to TRBD1. The germline V gene has CDR1 SGHDT and CDR2 YYEEEE. This CDR3 is built from 16 residues. J was trimmed by 0 bases and V by 4 bases; bases with no gene match: 9. The CDR3 loop reads CASSPSPGGISYEQYV. In DNA, the CDR3 is TGTGCCAGCAGCCCTTCTCCAGGGGGCATCTCCTACGAGCAGTACGTC.

A remark on this clone: This sample includes further DNA sequences coding for the same CDR3. The CDR3 sequence: CASSPGTGGYNEQFF. The CDR3 DNA reads as TGTGCCAGCTCACCAGGGACAGGGGGCTACAATGAGCAGTTCTTC. The genes are TRBV18 and TRBJ2-1, with 11 bases lining up with TRBD1. The CDR3 runs 15 residues. Germline CDR1 is KGHSH and CDR2 is LQKENI. J lost 3 bases, V lost 2 bases, and 0 bases had no gene match.

The CDR3 DNA reads as TGCGCCAGCAGCTGGGACAGGGGCCAAGAGCAGTTCTTC. Translated, it gives CASSWDRGQEQFF. The chain recombines TRBV5-1 with TRBJ2-1; 10 nucleotides agree with TRBD1. Trimming removed 3 bases from V and 10 bases from J; junction bases left unmatched: 4. The CDR3 runs 13 residues. CDR1 and CDR2 (germline): SGHRS, YFSETQ.

V is TRBV15 and J is TRBJ2-1; the match to TRBD1 covers 8 bases. Germline lookup yields CDR1 LNHNV and CDR2 YYDKDF (reference sequence). The CDR3 consists of 16 residues. V was clipped by 2 bases and J by 3 bases; unmatched bases: 6. The CDR3 DNA sequence: TGTGCCACCAGCAGATCCAAGGACAGGGTCTACAATGAGCAGTTCTTC. It codes for CATSRSKDRVYNEQFF.

V gene TRBV6-6 combines with J gene TRBJ2-7; 9 positions match TRBD2. Germline CDR1 MNHNY, CDR2 SVGAGI (reference sequence). V lost 2 bases to trimming and J lost 6 bases; unmatched junction nucleotides: 8. The length of the CDR3 is 15 residues. In DNA form, the CDR3 reads TGTGCCAGCAGTTACGAGGCGGGGGGGCTAAGCGAGCAGTACGTC. Residues: CASSYEAGGLSEQYV.

This clone has a single count. The CDR3 loop reads CASSPPGQGVEQYF. DNA of the CDR3: TGCGCCAGCAGCCCACCGGGACAGGGAGTGGAGCAGTACTTC. The gene calls are TRBV5-1 and TRBJ2-7; 9 bases fit TRBD1. CDR1 SGHRS and CDR2 YFSETQ come from the germline V gene. The J segment lost 7 bases and the V segment lost 4 bases, leaving 9 bases of the junction unmatched. CDR3 length equals 14 residues.

This chain connects TRBV2 to TRBJ1-2, with 10 bases lining up with TRBD1. The J segment lost 5 bases and the V segment lost 6 bases, leaving 6 bases of the junction unmatched. The CDR3 loop spans 14 amino acids. Per germline, CDR1 SNHLY and CDR2 FYNNEI. This CDR3 reads CASRYEGQGYGYTF. CDR3 in DNA: TGTGCCAGCAGATACGAGGGACAGGGGTATGGCTACACCTTC.

This clone was observed a few times. The rearrangement joins TRBV29-1 to TRBJ1-4, with TRBD1 as a possible D gene (6 bases). This CDR3 has 16 amino acids. The V gene lost 1 base and the J gene lost 0 bases, with 12 bases spanning the gap. Germline V gene data show CDR1 as SQVTM and CDR2 as ANQGSEA. CDR3 region: CSVEGRDKATNEKLFF. In nucleotides, the CDR3 is TGCAGCGTTGAAGGTAGGGACAAGGCAACTAATGAAAAACTGTTTTTT.

This sequence joins TRBV4-2 and TRBJ1-1; D may be TRBD1 (6 bases). This CDR3 is built from 14 residues. CDR1 LGHNA and CDR2 YNFKEQ come from the germline V gene. V was shortened by 4 bases and J by 1 base, with 10 bases between the two germline ends. CDR3 in amino acids: CASSPGQRNTEAFF. CDR3 sequence (DNA): TGTGCCAGCAGCCCGGGACAACGGAACACTGAAGCTTTCTTT.